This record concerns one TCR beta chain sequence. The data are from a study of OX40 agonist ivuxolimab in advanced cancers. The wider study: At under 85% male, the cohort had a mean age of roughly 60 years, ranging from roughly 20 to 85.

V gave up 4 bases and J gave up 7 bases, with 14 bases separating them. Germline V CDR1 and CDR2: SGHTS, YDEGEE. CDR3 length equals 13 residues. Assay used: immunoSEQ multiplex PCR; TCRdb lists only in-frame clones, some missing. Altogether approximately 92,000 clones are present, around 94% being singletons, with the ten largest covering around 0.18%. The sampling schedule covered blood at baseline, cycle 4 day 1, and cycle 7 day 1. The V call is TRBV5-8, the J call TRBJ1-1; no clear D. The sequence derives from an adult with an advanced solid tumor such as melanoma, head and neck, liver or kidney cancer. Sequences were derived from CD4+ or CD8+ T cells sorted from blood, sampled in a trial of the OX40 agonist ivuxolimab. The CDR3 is CASSTSSLVEAFF. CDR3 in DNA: TGTGCCAGCAGCACGTCCTCATTAGTTGAAGCTTTCTTT. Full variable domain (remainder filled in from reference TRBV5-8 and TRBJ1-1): EAGVTQSPTHLIKTRGQQATLRCSPISGHTSVYWYQQALGLGLQFLLWYDEGEERNRGNFPPRFSGRQFPNYSSELNVNALELEDSALYLCASSTSSLVEAFFGQGTRLTVV.